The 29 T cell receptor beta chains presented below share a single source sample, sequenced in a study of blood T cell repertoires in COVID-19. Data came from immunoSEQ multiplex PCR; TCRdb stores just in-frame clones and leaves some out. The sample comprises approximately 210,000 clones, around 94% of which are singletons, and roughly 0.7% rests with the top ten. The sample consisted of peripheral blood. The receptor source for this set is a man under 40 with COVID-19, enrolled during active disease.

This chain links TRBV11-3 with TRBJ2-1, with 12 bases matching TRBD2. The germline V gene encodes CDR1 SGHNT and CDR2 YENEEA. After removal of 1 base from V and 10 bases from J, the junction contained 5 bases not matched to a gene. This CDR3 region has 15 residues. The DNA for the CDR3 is TGTGCCAGCAGCTTAGGACTAGCGGGGGACAGCGAGCAGTTCTTC. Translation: CASSLGLAGDSEQFF.

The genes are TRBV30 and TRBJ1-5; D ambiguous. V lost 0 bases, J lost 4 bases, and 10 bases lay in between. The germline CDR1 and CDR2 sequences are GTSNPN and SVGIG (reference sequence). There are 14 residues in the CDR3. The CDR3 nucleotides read TGTGCCTGGAGTGTGGGAGGGTGGAATCAGCCCCAGCATTTT. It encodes CAWSVGGWNQPQHF.

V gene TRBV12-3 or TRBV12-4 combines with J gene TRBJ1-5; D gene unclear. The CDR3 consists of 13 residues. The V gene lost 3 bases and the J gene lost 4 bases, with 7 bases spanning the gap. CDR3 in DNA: TGTGCCAGCAGTTTTAACAGTAATCAGCCCCAGCATTTT. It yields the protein CASSFNSNQPQHF.

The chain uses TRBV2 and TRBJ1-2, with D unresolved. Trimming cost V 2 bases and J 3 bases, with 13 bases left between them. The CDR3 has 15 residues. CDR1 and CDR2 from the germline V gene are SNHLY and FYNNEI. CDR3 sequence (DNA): TGTGCCAGCAGTGAACACAGAGCTAAAGACTATGGCTACACCTTC. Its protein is CASSEHRAKDYGYTF.

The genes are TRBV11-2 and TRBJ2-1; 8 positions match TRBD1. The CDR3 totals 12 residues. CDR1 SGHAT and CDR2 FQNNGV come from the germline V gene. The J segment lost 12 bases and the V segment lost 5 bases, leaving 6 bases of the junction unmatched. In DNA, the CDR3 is TGTGCCAGCAGCCTGACCGGGACAGGGCAGTTCTTC. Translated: CASSLTGTGQFF.

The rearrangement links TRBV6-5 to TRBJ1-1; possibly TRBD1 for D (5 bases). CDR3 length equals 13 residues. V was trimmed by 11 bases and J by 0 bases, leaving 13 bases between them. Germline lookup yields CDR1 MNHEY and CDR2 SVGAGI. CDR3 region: CAHGGDLNTEAFF. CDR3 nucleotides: TGTGCCCACGGCGGGGACCTGAACACTGAAGCTTTCTTT.

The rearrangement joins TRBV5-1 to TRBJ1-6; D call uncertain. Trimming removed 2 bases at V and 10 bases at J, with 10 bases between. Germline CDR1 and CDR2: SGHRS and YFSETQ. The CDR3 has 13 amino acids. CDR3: CASSFQEESPLHF. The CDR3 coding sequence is TGCGCCAGCAGCTTCCAGGAAGAATCACCCCTCCACTTT.

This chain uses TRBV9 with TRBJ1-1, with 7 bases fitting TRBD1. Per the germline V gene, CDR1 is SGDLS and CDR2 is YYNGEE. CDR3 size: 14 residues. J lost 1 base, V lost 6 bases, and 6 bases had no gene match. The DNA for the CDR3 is TGTGCCAGCAAGAAGGGGGCTACGAACACTGAAGCTTTCTTT. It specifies CASKKGATNTEAFF. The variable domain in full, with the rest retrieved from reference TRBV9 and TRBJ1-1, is DSGVTQTPKHLITATGQRVTLRCSPRSGDLSVYWYQQSLDQGLQFLIQYYNGEERAKGNILERFSAQQFPDLHSELNLSSLELGDSALYFCASKKGATNTEAFFGQGTRLTVV.

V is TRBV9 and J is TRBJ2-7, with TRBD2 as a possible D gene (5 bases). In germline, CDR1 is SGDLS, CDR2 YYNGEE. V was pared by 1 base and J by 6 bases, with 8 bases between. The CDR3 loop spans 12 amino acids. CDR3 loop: CASSVREGEQYF. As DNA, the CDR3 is TGTGCCAGCAGCGTACGGGAAGGCGAGCAGTACTTC.

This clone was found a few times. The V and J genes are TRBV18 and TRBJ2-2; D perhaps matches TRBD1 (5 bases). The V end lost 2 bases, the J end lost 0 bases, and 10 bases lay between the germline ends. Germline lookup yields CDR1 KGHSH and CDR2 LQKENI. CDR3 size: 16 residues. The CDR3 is CASSPSLQANTGELFF. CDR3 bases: TGTGCCAGCTCACCATCTTTACAGGCGAACACCGGGGAGCTGTTTTTT. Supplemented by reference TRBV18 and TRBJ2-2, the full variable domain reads NAGVMQNPRHLVRRRGQEARLRCSPMKGHSHVYWYRQLPEEGLKFMVYLQKENIIDESGMPKERFSAEFPKEGPSILRIQQVVRGDSAAYFCASSPSLQANTGELFFGEGSRLTVL.

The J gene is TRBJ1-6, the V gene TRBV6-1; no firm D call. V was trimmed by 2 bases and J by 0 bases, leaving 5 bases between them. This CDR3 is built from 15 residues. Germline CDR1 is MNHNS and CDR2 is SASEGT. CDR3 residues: CASSENGSYNSPLHF. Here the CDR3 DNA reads TGTGCCAGCAGTGAAAACGGCTCCTATAATTCACCCCTCCACTTT.

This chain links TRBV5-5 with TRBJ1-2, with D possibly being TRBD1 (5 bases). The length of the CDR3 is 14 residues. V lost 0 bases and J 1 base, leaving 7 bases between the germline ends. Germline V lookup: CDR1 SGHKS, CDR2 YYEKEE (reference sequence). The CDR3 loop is CASSLDRSNYGYTF. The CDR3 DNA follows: TGTGCCAGCAGCTTGGACAGGAGTAACTATGGCTACACCTTC.

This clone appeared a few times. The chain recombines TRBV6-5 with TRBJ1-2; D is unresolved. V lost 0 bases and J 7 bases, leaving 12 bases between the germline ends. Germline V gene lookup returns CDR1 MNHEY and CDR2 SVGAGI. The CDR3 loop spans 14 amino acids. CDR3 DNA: TGTGCCAGCAGTTACTCCCGGGGTTTGGGTGGCTACACCTTC. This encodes CASSYSRGLGGYTF.

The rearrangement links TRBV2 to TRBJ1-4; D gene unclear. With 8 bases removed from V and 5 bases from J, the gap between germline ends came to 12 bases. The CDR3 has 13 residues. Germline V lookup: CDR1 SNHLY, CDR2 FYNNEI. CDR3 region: CASRVELNEKLFF. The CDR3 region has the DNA TGTGCCAGCCGGGTGGAGCTAAATGAAAAACTGTTTTTT.

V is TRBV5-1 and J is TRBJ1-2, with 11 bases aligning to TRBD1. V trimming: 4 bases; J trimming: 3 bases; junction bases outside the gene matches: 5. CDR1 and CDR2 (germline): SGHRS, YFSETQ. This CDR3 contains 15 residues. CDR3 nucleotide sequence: TGCGCCAGCAGCACTTGGACAGGGGGCGACTATGGCTACACCTTC. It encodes CASSTWTGGDYGYTF.

Written as DNA, the CDR3 is TGTGCCAGCAGTTGGGACAGCAGAAACACCATATATTTT. Residues: CASSWDSRNTIYF. The chain joins TRBV27 to TRBJ1-3, with 7 bases matching TRBD1. J gave up 5 bases and V 4 bases, and 2 bases lay outside the gene matches. This CDR3 comprises 13 residues. Germline loops: CDR1 MNHEY, CDR2 SMNVEV (reference sequence).

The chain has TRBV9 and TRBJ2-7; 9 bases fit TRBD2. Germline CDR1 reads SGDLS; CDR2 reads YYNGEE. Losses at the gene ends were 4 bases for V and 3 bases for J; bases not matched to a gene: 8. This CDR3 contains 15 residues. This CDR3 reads CASSPRAGGDYEQYF. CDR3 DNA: TGTGCCAGCAGCCCCCGAGCGGGGGGAGACTACGAGCAGTACTTC.

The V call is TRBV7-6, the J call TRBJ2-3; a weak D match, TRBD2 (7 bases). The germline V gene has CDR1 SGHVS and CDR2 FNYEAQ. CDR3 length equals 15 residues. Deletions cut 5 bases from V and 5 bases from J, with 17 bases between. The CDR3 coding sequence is TGTGCCAGCAGCCGGCGGGGCGGGGGCGAAGATACGCAGTATTTT. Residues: CASSRRGGGEDTQYF.

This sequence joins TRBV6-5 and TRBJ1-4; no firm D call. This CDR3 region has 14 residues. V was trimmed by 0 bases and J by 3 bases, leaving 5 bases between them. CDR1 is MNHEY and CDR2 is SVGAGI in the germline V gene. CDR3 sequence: CASSYSSSNEKLFF. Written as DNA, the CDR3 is TGTGCCAGCAGTTACTCGTCTTCTAATGAAAAACTGTTTTTT.

The CDR3 DNA reads as TGTGCCAGCAGAAAGAGCGGGGGGGCGGGTGAGCAGTTCTTC. Residues: CASRKSGGAGEQFF. The V and J genes are TRBV6-6 and TRBJ2-1; 10 positions agree with TRBD2. Trimming at V came to 6 bases and at J to 9 bases, leaving 8 bases not matched to a gene. The CDR3 is 14 residues long. Germline CDR1 reads MNHNY; CDR2 reads SVGAGI (reference sequence).

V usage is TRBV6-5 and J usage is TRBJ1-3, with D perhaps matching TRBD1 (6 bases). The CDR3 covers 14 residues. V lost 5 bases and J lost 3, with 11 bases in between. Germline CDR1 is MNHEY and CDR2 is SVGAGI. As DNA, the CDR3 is TGTGCCAGCAGTACCACAGGGTTTGGAAACACCATATATTTT. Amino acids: CASSTTGFGNTIYF.

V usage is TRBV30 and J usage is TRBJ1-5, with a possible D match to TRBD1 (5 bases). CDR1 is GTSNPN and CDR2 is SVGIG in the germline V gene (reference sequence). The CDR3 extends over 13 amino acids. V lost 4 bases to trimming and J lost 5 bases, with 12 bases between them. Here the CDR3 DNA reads TGTGCCTGGACAGGGCAGGGCCATCAGCCCCAGCATTTT. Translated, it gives CAWTGQGHQPQHF.

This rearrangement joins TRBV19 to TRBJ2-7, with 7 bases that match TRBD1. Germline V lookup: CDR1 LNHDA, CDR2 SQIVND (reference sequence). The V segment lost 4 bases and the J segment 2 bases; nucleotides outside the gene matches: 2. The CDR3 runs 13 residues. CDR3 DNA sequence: TGTGCCAGTAGTAACCAGGGGGCCTACGAGCAGTACTTC. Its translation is CASSNQGAYEQYF.

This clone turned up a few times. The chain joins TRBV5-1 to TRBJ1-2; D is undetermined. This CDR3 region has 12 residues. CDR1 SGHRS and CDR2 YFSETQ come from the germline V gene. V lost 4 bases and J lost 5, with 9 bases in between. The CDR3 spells CASSEREYGYTF. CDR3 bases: TGCGCCAGCAGCGAGAGGGAGTATGGCTACACCTTC.

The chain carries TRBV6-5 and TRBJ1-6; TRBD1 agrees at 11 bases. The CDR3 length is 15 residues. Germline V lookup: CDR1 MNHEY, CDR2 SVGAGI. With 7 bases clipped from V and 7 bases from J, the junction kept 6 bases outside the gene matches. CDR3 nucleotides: TGTGCCAGCAACTTGGGACAGGGGGACAATTCACCCCTCCACTTT. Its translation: CASNLGQGDNSPLHF.

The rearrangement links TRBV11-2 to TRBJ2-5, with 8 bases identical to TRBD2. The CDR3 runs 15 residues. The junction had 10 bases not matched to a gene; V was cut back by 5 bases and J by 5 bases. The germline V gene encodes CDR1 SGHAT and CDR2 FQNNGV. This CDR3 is CASSLGLASRETQYF. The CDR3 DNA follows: TGTGCCAGCAGCCTCGGACTAGCCTCGCGGGAGACCCAGTACTTC.

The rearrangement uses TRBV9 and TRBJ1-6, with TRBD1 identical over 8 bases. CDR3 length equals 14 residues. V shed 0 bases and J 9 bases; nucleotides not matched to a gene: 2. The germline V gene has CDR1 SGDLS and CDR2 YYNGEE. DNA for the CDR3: TGTGCCAGCAGCGTAGGGGACAGGACTTCACCCCTCCACTTT. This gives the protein CASSVGDRTSPLHF.

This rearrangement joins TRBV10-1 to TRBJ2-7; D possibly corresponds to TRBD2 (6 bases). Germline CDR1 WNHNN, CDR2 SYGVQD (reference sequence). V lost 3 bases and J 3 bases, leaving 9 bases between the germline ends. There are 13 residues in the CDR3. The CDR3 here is CASSDGRGYEQYF. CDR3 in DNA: TGCGCCAGCAGTGACGGGCGGGGCTACGAGCAGTACTTC.

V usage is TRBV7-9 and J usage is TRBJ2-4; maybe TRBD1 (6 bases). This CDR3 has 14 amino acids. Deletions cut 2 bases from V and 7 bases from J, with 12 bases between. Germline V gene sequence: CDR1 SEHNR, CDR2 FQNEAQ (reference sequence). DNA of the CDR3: TGTGCCAGCAGCTTAACTCCGAGGGGGAACATTCAGTACTTC. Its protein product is CASSLTPRGNIQYF.